This TCR beta chain was documented in a study of cytomegalovirus exposure and HLA in healthy donors. Study details: From donors who were HLA-typed, an early data release held 80 million to 85 million unique TCRs. Study-wide results and caveats: Cytomegalovirus status, reportedly, was diagnosed with high specificity and sensitivity by the classifier. Most TCR sequences showed up rarely, but some public TCRs showed up in many donors. The study put 150 to 200 TCR beta chains on its list as cytomegalovirus-associated.

It was with 60 Vbeta and 13 Jbeta primers that the PCR ran. Sequencing was performed with immunoSEQ multiplex PCR; in TCRdb, only in-frame clones are kept and a portion is missing. Of 75,000 to 90,000 clones in the sample, 72% are singletons; the top ten hold around 10%. A remark on this clone: Its antigen remains unknown.

The clonotype was recovered from a woman between 40 and 55 years old in good health and CMV-seropositive. Sequencing was performed on PBMCs.

The CDR3 nucleotides are TGTGCCAGCAGCTTGGCCAATGTCGGCACTGAAGCTTTCTTT. The encoded protein is CASSLANVGTEAFF. The J gene is TRBJ1-1, the V gene TRBV5-4; D not resolved. V was trimmed by 0 bases and J by 4 bases, leaving 10 bases between them. The CDR3 sequence is 14 residues long. Looked up from germline, CDR1 is SGHNT and CDR2 is YYREEE (reference sequence).